This section outlines one T cell receptor beta chain sequence together with its context. Its antigen is unidentified. It was by 5' RACE with UMI labels that the TRB cDNA libraries were prepared. One entry per CDR3 protein, without DNA, is what TCRdb gives after re-calling the 5' RACE reads. Seen in this sample are around 63,000 distinct CDR3 sequences; the ten most common clones hold roughly 0.8%. The CDR3 contains 16 residues. This specimen belongs to a study of CXCR3-negative and CXCR3-positive naive CD8 T cells. About the research overall: TRB reads totalled about 140 million, about 1.5 +/- 0.3 million per library.

Study outcomes and limitations: In both naive subsets diversity was comparably high, whereas memory CD8+ cells showed much lower diversity. Because surface CD5 did not distinguish the naive subsets, TCR strength was inferred from TRB CDR3 properties. In CXCR3-positive naive cells, the TRB CDR3s were more hydrophobic than in CXCR3-negative naive cells. Unlike memory cells, which differed, naive CXCR3-negative and CXCR3-positive cells had similar TRBV-TRBJ usage.

The source of this sequence is a human donor in good health. Some clones in this sample may be carry-over from other donors' samples. V is TRBV12-2 and J is TRBJ1-5; checking the TCRdb D call of TRBD1 is not possible without DNA. TRBV12-2 is assigned pseudogene status. Sequencing input: naive CXCR3+ CD8+ T cells from blood. The subset here: CD45RO-CCR7+CD27+CD95- naive CD8+ T cells expressing CXCR3 (TNR3+). CDR3 region: CASRLEYRVSNQPQHF.